The text below deals with one T cell receptor (beta chain). This specimen comes from a study of blood T cells in healthy people across ages. This CDR3 spans 17 amino acids. Germline lookup yields CDR1 DFQATT and CDR2 SNEGSKA (reference sequence). The trim removed 1 base at V and 5 bases at J, leaving 12 bases unmatched. Primers used in a second PCR of about 6 to 12 cycles were a sample-barcoded 5' primer and a J-beta primer mix. TCRdb re-analysed the 5' RACE reads in MiXCR, keeping a single row per CDR3 protein. Of fewer than 2,000,000 distinct CDR3 sequences listed, roughly two fifths are singletons. Each donor was a healthy Caucasian individual from Russia, aged roughly 6 to 90. The draw of peripheral blood yielded ten milliliters from each donor.

Sequenced input: blood. The chain employs TRBV20-1 and TRBJ2-5, with 11 bases aligning to TRBD2. This TCR derives from a human donor in good health. The DNA of the CDR3 is TGCAGTGCTAGAGGCCCTTTTAGCGGGGGGGTAGGGGAGACCCAGTACTTC. Encoded protein: CSARGPFSGGVGETQYF.